Presented here are 22 T cell receptor beta chains from one specimen sequenced in a study of cytomegalovirus exposure and HLA in healthy donors. Some clones are missing from TCRdb's copy, which holds only in-frame ones; the method was immunoSEQ multiplex PCR. The table shows 71,000 or so clones, with 94% occurring only once. The sample was PBMCs. These receptor sequences come from a woman under 30 in good health and CMV-seronegative.

The chain uses TRBV5-4 and TRBJ1-2; 8 bases fit TRBD1. This CDR3 is built from 13 residues. The V segment lost 3 bases and the J segment 5 bases; nucleotides outside the gene matches: 3. Germline CDR1 SGHNT, CDR2 YYREEE (reference sequence). The CDR3 bases are TGTGCCAGCAGCTACGACAGGGGATATGGCTACACCTTC. Translated, it gives CASSYDRGYGYTF.

The chain combines TRBV28 with TRBJ1-2; 7 bases agree with TRBD1. Trimming took 5 bases from V and 3 from J; bases not matched to a gene: 6. The CDR3 extends over 14 amino acids. The germline gives CDR1 MDHEN, CDR2 SYDVKM. The CDR3 DNA reads as TGTGCCAGCAGTCCTCGGACAGGAGACTATGGCTACACCTTC. Translation gives CASSPRTGDYGYTF.

V is TRBV5-1 and J is TRBJ2-7; maybe TRBD1 (6 bases). CDR1 is SGHRS, CDR2 YFSETQ, per germline. Trimming took 2 bases from V and 3 from J, leaving 15 bases between them. This CDR3 contains 15 residues. The CDR3 DNA reads as TGCGCCAGCAGCTTCTCAGGGGCCCGCGGCTACGAGCAGTACTTC. Translated, it gives CASSFSGARGYEQYF.

The chain couples TRBV4-2 to TRBJ2-1; 9 bases are a match to TRBD2. The CDR3 spans 16 residues. The germline V gene encodes CDR1 LGHNA and CDR2 YNFKEQ. The ends lost 0 bases at V and 5 bases at J; junction bases unmatched: 5. The CDR3 nucleotides read TGTGCCAGCAGCCAAGATCGGGCTAGCGGGGACAATGAGCAGTTCTTC. Its protein is CASSQDRASGDNEQFF.

The genes are TRBV19 and TRBJ2-7; no firm D call. The CDR3 has 14 amino acids. CDR1 is LNHDA, CDR2 SQIVND, per germline (reference sequence). With 5 bases removed from V and 3 bases from J, the gap between germline ends came to 14 bases. The chain's CDR3 is CASSARRVSYEQYF. CDR3 coding DNA: TGTGCCAGTAGTGCTCGTCGGGTTAGCTACGAGCAGTACTTC.

The chain couples TRBV11-3 to TRBJ1-3; D possibly corresponds to TRBD1 (6 bases). Germline V CDR1 and CDR2: SGHNT, YENEEA. This CDR3 has 15 amino acids. The V end lost 10 bases, the J end lost 0 bases, and 16 bases lay between the germline ends. CDR3 loop: CATKRQASSGNTIYF. Here the CDR3 DNA reads TGTGCCACGAAAAGACAGGCTAGCTCTGGAAACACCATATATTTT.

The chain uses TRBV6-1 and TRBJ1-2, with D unresolved. V lost 0 bases and J lost 2, with 7 bases in between. CDR1 is MNHNS and CDR2 is SASEGT in the germline V gene. CDR3 length: 14 residues. In DNA form, the CDR3 reads TGTGCCAGCAGTGAAGCTTGGCAGAACTATGGCTACACCTTC. Translated: CASSEAWQNYGYTF.

The CDR3 DNA reads TGTGCCAGCATCCCCCTGGATGGAGGCTCTGAAAAACTGTTTTTT. Protein product: CASIPLDGGSEKLFF. The chain employs TRBV6-1 and TRBJ1-4; D is undetermined. The germline V and J ends were trimmed by 7 bases and 7 bases, with 19 bases remaining between them. The CDR3 consists of 15 residues. Germline assignment: CDR1 MNHNS and CDR2 SASEGT.

This chain links TRBV2 with TRBJ2-1; 10 bases line up with TRBD2. CDR3 length: 15 amino acids. Germline V gives CDR1 SNHLY, CDR2 FYNNEI. V dropped 3 bases and J dropped 9; count of bases not matched to a gene: 8. This CDR3 is CASSELAGAAAEQFF. In nucleotides, the CDR3 is TGTGCCAGCAGTGAGCTAGCGGGGGCCGCGGCTGAGCAGTTCTTC. Filled out from reference TRBV2 and TRBJ2-1, the complete variable domain reads EPEVTQTPSHQVTQMGQEVILRCVPISNHLYFYWYRQILGQKVEFLVSFYNNEISEKSEIFDDQFSVERPDGSNFTLKIRSTKLEDSAMYFCASSELAGAAAEQFFGPGTRLTVL.

The V gene is TRBV5-1, the J gene TRBJ2-2; 8 bases line up with TRBD1. Germline CDR1 and CDR2: SGHRS and YFSETQ. Trimming cost V 4 bases and J 1 base; bases outside gene matches: 6. The CDR3 is 16 residues long. The CDR3 nucleotides read TGCGCCAGCAGCCGCTCAGGGACAGGGAACACCGGGGAGCTGTTTTTT. Its translation: CASSRSGTGNTGELFF.

The gene calls are TRBV6-4 and TRBJ2-2; 13 bases match TRBD2. Germline CDR1 and CDR2: MRHNA and SNTAGT. The trim removed 4 bases at V and 8 bases at J, leaving 7 bases unmatched. This CDR3 comprises 16 residues. For the CDR3, the DNA is TGTGCCAGCAGTGCGACCGGGACTAGCGGGGTTGGGGAGCTGTTTTTT. Residues: CASSATGTSGVGELFF.

The rearrangement uses TRBV29-1 and TRBJ1-4, with a possible D match to TRBD1 (5 bases). The CDR3 sequence is 14 residues long. CDR1 and CDR2 from the germline V gene are SQVTM and ANQGSEA. V was trimmed by 0 bases and J by 8 bases, leaving 13 bases between them. CDR3 coding DNA: TGCAGCGTTGAAGATTTAAGGGGTGGAGAAAAACTGTTTTTT. Amino acids: CSVEDLRGGEKLFF.

As concerns this clone: The sample carries other DNA sequences with the same CDR3. The V gene is TRBV27, the J gene TRBJ2-7; no definite D call. This CDR3 has 13 amino acids. V gave up 0 bases and J gave up 3 bases, with 6 bases separating them. Germline loops: CDR1 MNHEY, CDR2 SMNVEV (reference sequence). The CDR3, as DNA: TGTGCCAGCAGTTTATCTCCCGGCTACGAGCAGTACTTC. Amino acid sequence: CASSLSPGYEQYF.

DNA for the CDR3: TGTGCCAGCAGCTTCGTAGTTGAGCCCGGGGAGCTGTTTTTT. It translates to CASSFVVEPGELFF. The chain combines TRBV7-9 with TRBJ2-2; D gene unclear. CDR3 length: 14 residues. V lost 3 bases to trimming and J lost 6 bases, with 11 bases between them. Germline-derived CDR1 and CDR2 are SEHNR and FQNEAQ (reference sequence). The variable domain in full, with the rest retrieved from reference TRBV7-9 and TRBJ2-2, is DTGVSQNPRHKITKRGQNVTFRCDPISEHNRLYWYRQTLGQGPEFLTYFQNEAQLEKSRLLSDRFSAERPKGSFSTLEIQRTEQGDSAMYLCASSFVVEPGELFFGEGSRLTVL.

The chain joins TRBV4-3 to TRBJ2-2; no clear D gene. Germline assignment: CDR1 LGHNA and CDR2 YSLEER. CDR3 size: 17 residues. With 3 bases removed from V and 3 bases from J, the gap between germline ends came to 17 bases. In DNA form, the CDR3 reads TGCGCCAGCAGCCACCCCGATCCGGGTTCCGACACCGGGGAGCTGTTTTTT. This sequence encodes CASSHPDPGSDTGELFF.

The gene calls are TRBV10-1 and TRBJ1-5; TRBD1 might be the D (5 bases). Germline V gene data show CDR1 as WNHNN and CDR2 as SYGVQD (reference sequence). Trimming took 0 bases from V and 4 from J, leaving 22 bases between them. The CDR3 is made up of 19 amino acids. For the CDR3, the DNA is TGCGCCAGCAGTGAGTCGTACAGGCCAAGGTGGGGTGCAAATCAGCCCCAGCATTTT. Translation gives CASSESYRPRWGANQPQHF.

This rearrangement joins TRBV27 to TRBJ1-5; 8 nucleotides match TRBD1. V dropped 5 bases and J dropped 1; count of bases not matched to a gene: 10. The CDR3 runs to 17 residues. Germline CDR1 MNHEY, CDR2 SMNVEV (reference sequence). In nucleotides, the CDR3 is TGTGCCAGCAGTCCGTGGACAGGGCCGAGGAGCAATCAGCCCCAGCATTTT. Its translation: CASSPWTGPRSNQPQHF.

The V and J genes are TRBV7-8 and TRBJ2-7; possibly TRBD1 for D (5 bases). Trimming stripped 1 base from V and 4 bases from J, with 11 bases between. From germline, CDR1 is SGHVS and CDR2 FQNEAQ. The CDR3 has 14 amino acids. CDR3 protein: CASSLEGRAYEQYF. CDR3 nucleotides: TGTGCCAGCAGCTTAGAAGGCAGGGCGTACGAGCAGTACTTC.

The chain uses TRBV6-6 and TRBJ2-3; no clear D gene. The germline CDR1 and CDR2 sequences are MNHNY and SVGAGI (reference sequence). This CDR3 has 14 amino acids. Trimming left V 0 bases short and J 2 bases short, with 6 bases between. The CDR3: CASSYSLITDTQYF. CDR3 nucleotides: TGTGCCAGCAGTTACTCTCTAATCACAGATACGCAGTATTTT.

V usage is TRBV30 and J usage is TRBJ1-4; TRBD1 might be the D (6 bases). Germline V lookup: CDR1 GTSNPN, CDR2 SVGIG (reference sequence). The CDR3 covers 15 residues. With 1 base removed from V and 3 bases from J, the gap between germline ends came to 12 bases. CDR3 protein: CAWSDRTGPNEKLFF. The CDR3, as DNA: TGTGCCTGGAGTGACCGCACAGGGCCTAATGAAAAACTGTTTTTT.

The V gene is TRBV10-2, the J gene TRBJ1-1, with 11 bases matching TRBD1. The CDR3 runs to 15 residues. From germline, CDR1 is WSHSY and CDR2 SAAADI. Germline trimming cut 4 bases from V and 1 base from J; bases unmatched to any gene: 2. CDR3 sequence (DNA): TGCGCCAGCAGTGTTGGGACAGGGGGGAACACTGAAGCTTTCTTT. Translating it yields CASSVGTGGNTEAFF.

V gene TRBV12-5 combines with J gene TRBJ2-7; a possible D gene is TRBD1 (5 bases). Germline V gives CDR1 LGHNT, CDR2 FRNRAP. The V end was cut by 1 base, the J end by 3 bases, with 10 bases between. The CDR3 extends over 14 amino acids. The CDR3 bases are TGTGCTAGTGGTTTGGACCTGACAGTCTACGAGCAGTACTTC. Residues: CASGLDLTVYEQYF.